This TCR beta chain was documented in a study of beta chain features in type 1 diabetes. The study, taken as a whole, reports: There was a moderate but significant shortening of TCRB CDR3s in all four CD4+ subsets of Type 1 diabetes patients.

Worth noting for this clone: What it binds is unknown.

The CDR3 runs to 16 residues. In germline, CDR1 is SNHLY, CDR2 FYNNEI. V lost 2 bases and J lost 0, with 12 bases in between. Every isolated RNA sample was fully reverse transcribed, so sequencing captured expressed TCRB transcripts. Sequencing used immunoSEQ multiplex PCR; TCRdb keeps in-frame clones, though not all of them. Among roughly 730,000 clones listed, around an eighth were seen once. The sequencing sample was made of naive CD4+ T cells from blood. The sequence was collected from a man aged 18-30 years with type 1 diabetes. This chain connects TRBV2 to TRBJ2-3; no clear D. The CDR3 DNA sequence: TGTGCCAGCAGTGAACCTCTGGGTTCTAGCACAGATACGCAGTATTTT. It yields the protein CASSEPLGSSTDTQYF.